This T cell receptor beta chain was sequenced in a study of vaccination and CD4 T cells after COVID-19. Across the study: The convalescent population consisted of six males and four females, two of whom were of Hispanic ethnicity.

Notes on this clonotype: Its specificity is unknown.

Sequencing of cultured CD4+ T cell DNA used the Oncomine TCR Beta short-read assay. TCRdb reprocessed the PCR reads with MiXCR, giving one entry per CDR3 protein. The data hold tens of thousands of distinct CDR3 sequences, with about 33% observed a single time. Time point indicated: late sampling 161 to 241 days after vaccination in a few convalescent patients. Treatment here: roughly 11-day PBMC culture with coronavirus spike peptide pools or control peptides (ViraFEST assay). PBMC cultures, at a few million cells per well, received 8.5 to 10 IU/ml IL-2 and roughly 9.6 ug/ml peptide pools. The V end was cut by 3 bases, the J end by 5 bases, with 14 bases between. This CDR3 comprises 15 residues. CDR1 is LNHNV, CDR2 YYDKDF, per germline (reference sequence).

This TCR came from a human donor who had recovered from COVID-19. The chain combines TRBV15 with TRBJ2-1, with D possibly matching TRBD2 (7 bases). The specimen was CD4+ T cells from blood, cultured in vitro, collected about 7 months after SARS-CoV-2 vaccination. The CDR3 spells CATSSWTRGDNEQFF. The CDR3 DNA reads TGTGCCACCAGCAGCTGGACTAGGGGGGACAATGAGCAGTTCTTC.